Presented here are 20 T cell receptor beta chains from one specimen sequenced in a study of lymphopenia after photon versus proton radiotherapy (dated 2019 in TCRdb). Library creation used the immunoSEQ multiplex PCR assay. Imported from immuneACCESS, the table was reduced by TCRdb to in-frame sequences with V and J called. These copies leave out some clones; in studies compared against another copy, an unresolved V gene accounts for under half, and the cause of the remainder is not known. The sample has around 24,000 clones on record, 75% to 90% of them singletons. Around 5.3% of the sample lies in the top ten. Sequencing was performed on peripheral blood, taken from a patient treated with photon-based radiotherapy. These receptors all come from a man between 25 and 39 years old with gastric cancer.

This clone has just one count. The chain joins TRBV18 to TRBJ1-4, with D unresolved. The CDR3 has 13 amino acids. The V gene lost 0 bases and the J gene lost 3 bases, with 2 bases spanning the gap. CDR1 is KGHSH, CDR2 LQKENI, per germline. The DNA for the CDR3 is TGTGCCAGCTCACCACCGTCTAATGAAAAACTGTTTTTT. Its protein is CASSPPSNEKLFF.

CDR3 bases: TGTGCCAGCAGGACCCGGGTCTCTGGAAACACCATATATTTT. This encodes CASRTRVSGNTIYF. The chain is built from TRBV6-6 and TRBJ1-3; D is ambiguous. Per the germline V gene, CDR1 is MNHNY and CDR2 is SVGAGI (reference sequence). V lost 6 bases and J 0 bases, leaving 9 bases between the germline ends. The CDR3 sequence is 14 residues long.

The chain joins TRBV19 to TRBJ1-1; no clear D. Trimming stripped 2 bases from V and 2 bases from J, with 9 bases between. From germline, CDR1 is LNHDA and CDR2 SQIVND (reference sequence). The length of the CDR3 is 14 residues. CDR3 region: CASSISTDNTEAFF. CDR3 nucleotide sequence: TGTGCCAGTAGTATAAGTACAGATAACACTGAAGCTTTCTTT.

The CDR3 sequence: CASSYRSSTDTQYF. The CDR3 nucleotides are TGTGCCAGCAGTTACCGGTCTAGCACAGATACGCAGTATTTT. The rearrangement uses TRBV6-6 and TRBJ2-3, with no clear D. Trimming removed 2 bases from V and 0 bases from J, with 6 bases in between. The CDR3 length is 14 residues. Germline CDR1 reads MNHNY; CDR2 reads SVGAGI (reference sequence).

The chain carries TRBV7-9 and TRBJ1-2; D is ambiguous. This CDR3 is built from 17 residues. Germline lookup yields CDR1 SEHNR and CDR2 FQNEAQ (reference sequence). V dropped 5 bases and J dropped 0 bases, with 19 bases sitting between them. CDR3 DNA sequence: TGTGCCAGCAGCCGCACGCTTAAACCGGGCCCTAACTATGGCTACACCTTC. Amino acids: CASSRTLKPGPNYGYTF.

V usage is TRBV11-2 and J usage is TRBJ2-2; D is possibly TRBD1 or TRBD2 (5 bases each). V lost 5 bases to trimming and J lost 4 bases, with 20 bases between them. The germline CDR1 and CDR2 sequences are SGHAT and FQNNGV. The CDR3 is made up of 17 amino acids. CDR3 sequence (DNA): TGTGCCAGCAGCCTAGTGCGAGGGACCTTGGGCACCGGGGAGCTGTTTTTT. Its translation is CASSLVRGTLGTGELFF. Combining the CDR3 with reference TRBV11-2 and TRBJ2-2 gives the whole variable domain EAGVAQSPRYKIIEKRQSVAFWCNPISGHATLYWYQQILGQGPKLLIQFQNNGVVDDSQLPKDRFSAERLKGVDSTLKIQPAKLEDSAVYLCASSLVRGTLGTGELFFGEGSRLTVL.

The rearrangement links TRBV5-1 to TRBJ1-1; TRBD1 is a possible D gene (6 bases). The CDR3 runs to 15 residues. Trimming removed 4 bases at V and 1 base at J, with 14 bases between. Germline V CDR1 and CDR2: SGHRS, YFSETQ. The DNA of the CDR3 is TGCGCCAGCAGCCGACAGGCCGCCTGGAACACTGAAGCTTTCTTT. Its translation: CASSRQAAWNTEAFF.

This clone was observed a few times. This chain uses TRBV6-6 with TRBJ1-1; no definite D call. The CDR3 runs to 14 residues. V shed 4 bases and J shed 6 bases, with 15 bases lying between them. CDR1 is MNHNY and CDR2 is SVGAGI in the germline V gene (reference sequence). CDR3 sequence (DNA): TGTGCCAGCAGTTTAAACCGCCGGGAACCTGAAGCTTTCTTT. Translation: CASSLNRREPEAFF.

In DNA form, the CDR3 reads TGCGCCAGCAGCTTGTTCCGTGGGCGTGAAAAACTGTTTTTT. This gives the protein CASSLFRGREKLFF. This chain joins TRBV5-1 and TRBJ1-4; unclear D gene. The CDR3 runs to 14 residues. V lost 1 base, J lost 7 bases, and 11 bases lay in between. Germline V gives CDR1 SGHRS, CDR2 YFSETQ.

The chain links TRBV5-4 to TRBJ2-1; perhaps D is TRBD1 or TRBD2 (5 bases each). V shed 4 bases and J shed 4 bases, with 9 bases lying between them. The CDR3 loop spans 13 amino acids. CDR1 and CDR2 (germline): SGHNT, YYREEE (reference sequence). The CDR3 bases are TGTGCCAGCAGCAGAGGGGATTACAATGAGCAGTTCTTC. It is translated as CASSRGDYNEQFF. Full variable domain (missing parts from reference TRBV5-4 and TRBJ2-1): ETGVTQSPTHLIKTRGQQVTLRCSSQSGHNTVSWYQQALGQGPQFIFQYYREEENGRGNFPPRFSGLQFPNYSSELNVNALELDDSALYLCASSRGDYNEQFFGPGTRLTVL.

The chain employs TRBV19 and TRBJ1-6, with D unclear. Germline CDR1 LNHDA, CDR2 SQIVND (reference sequence). This CDR3 region has 14 residues. Deletions cut 10 bases from V and 1 base from J, with 11 bases between. In DNA form, the CDR3 reads TGTGCCACTAATGAGGGTTCCTATAATTCACCCCTCCACTTT. It is translated as CATNEGSYNSPLHF.

This sequence joins TRBV4-1 and TRBJ1-2; the match to TRBD1 covers 7 bases. J gave up 8 bases and V 3 bases, and 6 bases lay outside the gene matches. The CDR3 is made up of 13 amino acids. CDR1 and CDR2 (germline): MGHRA, YSYEKL. This CDR3 is CASSQTGFGGYTF. The CDR3 bases are TGCGCCAGCAGCCAGACAGGGTTTGGCGGCTACACCTTC.

The chain employs TRBV10-2 and TRBJ2-3, with D possibly TRBD2 on 5 matching bases. The V end lost 4 bases, the J end lost 6 bases, and 17 bases lay between the germline ends. The CDR3 contains 15 residues. In germline, CDR1 is WSHSY, CDR2 SAAADI. CDR3 protein: CASSADSSGSDTQYF. As DNA, the CDR3 is TGCGCCAGCAGTGCGGACTCATCAGGATCGGATACGCAGTATTTT.

The chain joins TRBV6-1 to TRBJ1-4, with D uncertain. The germline V gene has CDR1 MNHNS and CDR2 SASEGT. V was cut by 5 bases and J by 8 bases, with 12 bases left in between. CDR3 length equals 13 residues. In DNA, the CDR3 is TGTGCCAGCAGTTTGGTAGGAGCCGAAAAACTGTTTTTT. This codes for CASSLVGAEKLFF.

CDR3: CASSLFSHEGEQYF. DNA of the CDR3: TGTGCCAGCAGCTTATTTTCCCACGAGGGCGAGCAGTACTTC. This chain uses TRBV7-3 with TRBJ2-7; tentatively, D is TRBD2 (5 bases). V shed 2 bases and J shed 6 bases, with 14 bases lying between them. CDR1 and CDR2 (germline): SGHTA, FQGTGA. This CDR3 is 14 amino acids long.

The rearrangement joins TRBV5-6 to TRBJ1-4; no clear D. CDR3 length: 14 residues. The V gene's germline CDR1 is SGHDT and CDR2 YYEEEE. V lost 1 base to trimming and J lost 6 bases, with 10 bases between them. The CDR3 nucleotides are TGTGCCAGCAGCTTGAGGTGGGAGGATGAAAAACTGTTTTTT. Translation: CASSLRWEDEKLFF.

The V gene is TRBV5-1, the J gene TRBJ1-2, with a tentative D call TRBD1 (5 bases). Germline-derived CDR1 and CDR2 are SGHRS and YFSETQ. The CDR3 spans 16 residues. The ends were cut back, 0 bases at V and 2 bases at J, with 14 bases in the middle. CDR3 nucleotide sequence: TGCGCCAGCAGCTTGGAAGCCAGGGTAAGAAACTATGGCTACACCTTC. Its protein is CASSLEARVRNYGYTF.

The rearrangement links TRBV7-2 to TRBJ2-7; possibly TRBD2 for D (5 bases). V lost 1 base and J 3 bases, leaving 13 bases between the germline ends. This CDR3 comprises 15 residues. From germline, CDR1 is SGHTA and CDR2 FQGNSA. CDR3 amino acids: CASSLVGVDGYEQYF. The CDR3, as DNA: TGTGCCAGCAGCTTAGTCGGGGTGGACGGCTACGAGCAGTACTTC.

In DNA, the CDR3 is TGCGCCAGCAGCCAACGAGCGGGAGAAAGCTCCTACAATGAGCAGTTCTTC. Translation: CASSQRAGESSYNEQFF. V and J are TRBV4-3 and TRBJ2-1; 8 bases match TRBD2. Trimming at V came to 2 bases and at J to 0 bases, leaving 6 bases not matched to a gene. The V gene's germline CDR1 is LGHNA and CDR2 YSLEER. CDR3 length: 17 residues.

The V and J genes are TRBV28 and TRBJ1-2; D is perhaps TRBD1 (6 bases). V was trimmed by 1 base and J by 7 bases, leaving 13 bases between them. From germline, CDR1 is MDHEN and CDR2 SYDVKM. The CDR3 has 14 residues. The CDR3 region is CASSLSGGRGGYTF. The DNA for the CDR3 is TGTGCCAGCAGTTTATCCGGGGGGCGAGGTGGCTACACCTTC.